This passage covers 20 T cell receptor beta chains from one sample sequenced in a study of technical replicates of blood from a handful of donors. Method: immunoSEQ multiplex PCR; TCRdb's copy keeps in-frame clones and lacks some. The sample has about 74,000 clones, about 95% seen once. Sequencing was performed on T cells isolated from PBMCs. The receptors derive from a human donor in good health.

This clone appeared once. The genes are TRBV27 and TRBJ2-3; 9 bases are a match to TRBD2. Looked up from germline, CDR1 is MNHEY and CDR2 is SMNVEV (reference sequence). The CDR3 extends over 18 amino acids. V shed 7 bases, J shed 4 bases, and the junction held 18 bases outside the gene matches. CDR3: CASTAAGLASPGPDTQYF. CDR3 nucleotide sequence: TGTGCCAGCACCGCCGCAGGACTAGCGTCCCCCGGCCCAGATACGCAGTATTTT.

This clone occurred once. This chain connects TRBV11-1 to TRBJ2-6; 7 bases fit TRBD2. Germline CDR1 and CDR2: SGHAT and FQDESV (reference sequence). V lost 1 base to trimming and J lost 4 bases; unmatched junction nucleotides: 4. This CDR3 comprises 16 residues. CDR3 DNA: TGTGCCAGCAGCTTAGAACTAGCGAGGGGGGCCAACGTCCTGACTTTC. Encoded protein: CASSLELARGANVLTF. The full variable domain, rest sourced from reference TRBV11-1 and TRBJ2-6, is EAEVAQSPRYKITEKSQAVAFWCDPISGHATLYWYRQILGQGPELLVQFQDESVVDDSQLPKDRFSAERLKGVDSTLKIQPAELGDSAMYLCASSLELARGANVLTFGAGSRLTVL.

Remarks on this clone: One end of the junction is discordant with germline, which a read error may explain. This chain joins TRBV9 and TRBJ1-2; TRBD1 aligns across 9 bases. The CDR3 has 14 residues. Germline loops: CDR1 SGDLS, CDR2 YYNGEE. DNA for the CDR3: TGTGCCAGCAGCGCCGGGACAGGGCGCGACCTCAGTTACTTC. Translating gives CASSAGTGRDLSYF.

The chain uses TRBV4-1 and TRBJ2-7; the match to TRBD1 covers 8 bases. CDR3 length: 16 amino acids. Germline V gives CDR1 MGHRA, CDR2 YSYEKL. The trim removed 3 bases at V and 3 bases at J, leaving 10 bases unmatched. CDR3 coding DNA: TGCGCCAGCAGCCAGATCGGCAGGGGGCCAAACTACGAGCAGTACTTC. This gives the protein CASSQIGRGPNYEQYF.

V gene TRBV11-2 combines with J gene TRBJ1-1; D is possibly TRBD1 (5 bases). In germline, CDR1 is SGHAT, CDR2 FQNNGV. The CDR3 totals 15 residues. V was clipped by 1 base and J by 3 bases, with 12 bases between them. This CDR3 reads CASSLVRGEYTEAFF. CDR3 sequence (DNA): TGTGCCAGCAGCTTAGTTCGGGGGGAGTACACTGAAGCTTTCTTT. The full variable domain, in which reference TRBV11-2 and TRBJ1-1 provide the parts outside the CDR3, is EAGVAQSPRYKIIEKRQSVAFWCNPISGHATLYWYQQILGQGPKLLIQFQNNGVVDDSQLPKDRFSAERLKGVDSTLKIQPAKLEDSAVYLCASSLVRGEYTEAFFGQGTRLTVV.

The rearrangement uses TRBV5-6 and TRBJ2-1, with 11 bases identical to TRBD2. In germline, CDR1 is SGHDT, CDR2 YYEEEE. Trimming at V came to 7 bases and at J to 8 bases, leaving 5 bases not matched to a gene. The length of the CDR3 is 13 residues. CDR3 sequence reads: CASDLAGGDEQFF. The CDR3 region has the DNA TGTGCCAGCGACCTAGCGGGGGGCGATGAGCAGTTCTTC. Variable domain in full (rest from reference TRBV5-6 and TRBJ2-1): DAGVTQSPTHLIKTRGQQVTLRCSPKSGHDTVSWYQQALGQGPQFIFQYYEEEERQRGNFPDRFSGHQFPNYSSELNVNALLLGDSALYLCASDLAGGDEQFFGPGTRLTVL.

The chain is built from TRBV4-1 and TRBJ2-1, with 11 nucleotides matching TRBD2. Trimming took 5 bases from V and 6 from J; bases not matched to a gene: 9. The CDR3 has 16 amino acids. Germline V CDR1 and CDR2: MGHRA, YSYEKL. Here the CDR3 reads CASSYLAGGPSNEQFF. CDR3 DNA: TGCGCCAGCAGCTACTTAGCGGGGGGGCCAAGCAATGAGCAGTTCTTC.

This clone appeared a few times. The chain uses TRBV9 and TRBJ1-1, with D possibly being TRBD1 (5 bases). This CDR3 contains 13 residues. V was shortened by 0 bases and J by 11 bases, with 14 bases between the two germline ends. The germline V gene encodes CDR1 SGDLS and CDR2 YYNGEE. The CDR3 loop reads CASSVASSGRAFF. In nucleotides, the CDR3 is TGTGCCAGCAGCGTAGCTTCGTCAGGGAGGGCTTTCTTT.

Comments on this clone: Other DNA sequences within the sample encode an identical CDR3. The gene calls are TRBV5-4 and TRBJ2-7; 8 bases agree with TRBD1. The CDR3 sequence is 15 residues long. From germline, CDR1 is SGHNT and CDR2 YYREEE (reference sequence). V shed 3 bases and J 5 bases; nucleotides not matched to a gene: 10. The CDR3 DNA is TGTGCCAGCAGCTACCCCGGGACAGGATCTAACGAGCAGTACTTC. Translating gives CASSYPGTGSNEQYF.

The chain carries TRBV5-3 and TRBJ1-5; the D gene is possibly TRBD1 (5 bases). TRBV5-3 belongs to the ORF category, with a function that is uncertain. V lost 0 bases and J lost 5, with 9 bases in between. CDR3 length: 14 residues. The CDR3 DNA follows: TGTGCCAGAAGCTTGGCAGGGTTAGATCAGCCCCAGCATTTT. This encodes CARSLAGLDQPQHF.

This chain uses TRBV10-2 with TRBJ1-5, with D perhaps matching TRBD1 (5 bases). Germline V gene sequence: CDR1 WSHSY, CDR2 SAAADI. The CDR3 has 11 residues. V was cut by 8 bases and J by 5 bases, with 7 bases left in between. The CDR3, as DNA: TGCGCCAGCGGGGGGGATCAGCCCCAGCATTTT. Protein product: CASGGDQPQHF.

The genes are TRBV18 and TRBJ2-1; D possibly corresponds to TRBD1 (6 bases). CDR1 is KGHSH and CDR2 is LQKENI in the germline V gene. Trimming took off 6 bases at V and 6 bases at J, with 12 bases between the two ends. The CDR3 is made up of 13 amino acids. CDR3 sequence (DNA): TGTGCCAGCTCTCCCGGACAGATCAATGAGCAGTTCTTC. Its protein is CASSPGQINEQFF.

The chain is built from TRBV30 and TRBJ2-1, with 9 bases that match TRBD2. This CDR3 contains 15 residues. The trim removed 2 bases at V and 5 bases at J, leaving 7 bases unmatched. From germline, CDR1 is GTSNPN and CDR2 SVGIG (reference sequence). The CDR3 loop is CAWSLGAGGNNEQFF. The CDR3 nucleotides read TGTGCCTGGAGTTTAGGAGCGGGGGGCAACAATGAGCAGTTCTTC.

The chain couples TRBV13 to TRBJ1-1; 8 bases line up with TRBD1. Germline V gene lookup returns CDR1 PRHDT and CDR2 FYEKMQ (reference sequence). CDR3 length: 17 residues. V lost 5 bases to trimming and J lost 7 bases; unmatched junction nucleotides: 18. The CDR3 reads CASSAQGDRRVENEAFF. The CDR3 DNA reads TGTGCCAGCAGCGCACAGGGGGACAGGCGGGTGGAAAATGAAGCTTTCTTT. The full variable domain, completed using reference TRBV13 and TRBJ1-1, is AAGVIQSPRHLIKEKRETATLKCYPIPRHDTVYWYQQGPGQDPQFLISFYEKMQSDKGSIPDRFSAQQFSDYHSELNMSSLELGDSALYFCASSAQGDRRVENEAFFGQGTRLTVV.

The chain carries TRBV9 and TRBJ1-3; 8 positions match TRBD1. This CDR3 is 15 amino acids long. J lost 0 bases, V lost 5 bases, and 4 bases had no gene match. CDR1 is SGDLS, CDR2 YYNGEE, per germline. The CDR3 loop is CASSGTGGSGNTIYF. The CDR3 DNA follows: TGTGCCAGCAGTGGTACAGGGGGCTCTGGAAACACCATATATTTT.

The chain is built from TRBV9 and TRBJ2-1; the match to TRBD2 covers 8 bases. The CDR3 is 15 residues long. After removal of 3 bases from V and 7 bases from J, the junction contained 9 bases not matched to a gene. CDR1 and CDR2 from the germline V gene are SGDLS and YYNGEE. CDR3: CASSASGGPRNEQFF. Here the CDR3 DNA reads TGTGCCAGCAGCGCAAGCGGGGGCCCCAGGAATGAGCAGTTCTTC. The full variable domain, in which reference TRBV9 and TRBJ2-1 provide the parts outside the CDR3, is DSGVTQTPKHLITATGQRVTLRCSPRSGDLSVYWYQQSLDQGLQFLIQYYNGEERAKGNILERFSAQQFPDLHSELNLSSLELGDSALYFCASSASGGPRNEQFFGPGTRLTVL.

The V and J genes are TRBV13 and TRBJ2-7; D is perhaps TRBD2 (5 bases). V lost 5 bases and J lost 3, with 11 bases in between. This CDR3 is built from 13 residues. Germline CDR1 is PRHDT and CDR2 is FYEKMQ (reference sequence). This chain's CDR3 is CASSLRRGYEQYF. The CDR3 DNA follows: TGTGCCAGCAGCCTAAGACGGGGCTACGAGCAGTACTTC.

This chain connects TRBV28 to TRBJ2-7; 11 bases align to TRBD1. The CDR3 is 16 amino acids. Germline values: CDR1 MDHEN, CDR2 SYDVKM. The ends lost 2 bases at V and 3 bases at J; junction bases unmatched: 6. The CDR3: CASSLGIGTGGYEQYF. The CDR3 nucleotides are TGTGCCAGCAGTTTAGGGATAGGGACAGGGGGCTACGAGCAGTACTTC.

This sequence joins TRBV6-6 and TRBJ2-7, with 12 bases fitting TRBD1. Trimming at V came to 11 bases and at J to 5 bases, leaving 13 bases not matched to a gene. CDR3 length: 15 residues. Germline CDR1 MNHNY, CDR2 SVGAGI (reference sequence). CDR3 in amino acids: CAPPTSGTGGDEQYF. The CDR3 region has the DNA TGTGCCCCGCCCACTTCCGGGACAGGGGGCGACGAGCAGTACTTC.

The chain has TRBV29-1 and TRBJ2-5; 10 bases line up with TRBD2. The germline CDR1 and CDR2 sequences are SQVTM and ANQGSEA. The ends lost 7 bases at V and 5 bases at J; junction bases unmatched: 13. The CDR3 contains 15 residues. CDR3 DNA: TGCAGCGCCCGAGGGGCTAGCGGGAGCAGTGAGACCCAGTACTTC. Its protein product is CSARGASGSSETQYF.